A single sample is the source of the 20 T cell receptor beta chains below, sequenced in a study of T cell repertoires in cytomegalovirus infection (dated by TCRdb to between 2018 and 2021). The treatment or condition label corresponds to: in vitro stimulation with specific CMV peptide epitopes to enrich CMV-specific T cells. The sequencing machine was an Illumina HiSeq 1500. TCRdb reprocessed the public reads (quality trimming at Q25 with fastp, clone calling with MiXCR) and kept in-frame beta chains. Identical CDR3 proteins give one entry, which carries the most common genes and DNA. This sample is represented by around 750,000 distinct CDR3 sequences; 30% to 35% of them were singletons. Roughly an eighth of the sample is held by the ten biggest clonotypes. The antigens for these receptors are not known. The sequencing used cultured CD8+ T cells from PBMCs, collected from culture after CMV antigen stimulation. These receptors came from a human donor in good health (CMV status not recorded). Some clones in this sample may be carry-over from other donors' samples.

The chain uses TRBV19 and TRBJ1-5; D might be TRBD1 (5 bases). CDR1 and CDR2 (germline): LNHDA, SQIVND (reference sequence). This CDR3 has 16 residues. Trimming removed 7 bases at V and 0 bases at J, with 16 bases between. The CDR3 is CASKQGGWASNQPQHF. The DNA of the CDR3 is TGTGCCAGTAAGCAGGGAGGGTGGGCTAGCAATCAGCCCCAGCATTTT.

The rearrangement joins TRBV19 to TRBJ1-1, with D possibly TRBD1 on 6 matching bases. The CDR3 covers 14 residues. The germline CDR1 and CDR2 sequences are LNHDA and SQIVND (reference sequence). The V and J ends lost 6 bases and 5 bases respectively, with 16 bases between them. Written as DNA, the CDR3 is TGTGCCAGTAGGGCAACGAGGAGGGGGACTGAAGCTTTCTTT. Its translation is CASRATRRGTEAFF.

This chain joins TRBV6-6 and TRBJ1-2, with D possibly being TRBD1 (5 bases). The V end was cut by 0 bases, the J end by 8 bases, with 10 bases between. The CDR3 extends over 13 amino acids. CDR1 is MNHNY, CDR2 SVGAGI, per germline (reference sequence). The CDR3: CASSYSGTTGYTF. CDR3 nucleotide sequence: TGTGCCAGCAGTTACTCGGGGACTACAGGCTACACCTTC.

This chain joins TRBV4-1 and TRBJ2-3; TRBD2 matches at 10 bases. The trim removed 0 bases at V and 4 bases at J, leaving 7 bases unmatched. CDR1 is MGHRA and CDR2 is YSYEKL in the germline V gene. This CDR3 has 17 amino acids. CDR3 region: CASSQDGSGGAADTQYF. As DNA, the CDR3 is TGCGCCAGCAGCCAAGATGGAAGCGGGGGGGCAGCAGATACGCAGTATTTT.

This clonotype was seen a few times. The chain joins TRBV28 to TRBJ2-7; the D is unclear. Germline CDR1 and CDR2: MDHEN and SYDVKM. The V gene lost 5 bases and the J gene lost 0 bases, with 17 bases spanning the gap. CDR3 size: 16 residues. CDR3 in DNA: TGTGCCAGCAGTACAAGACATCATATTAACTCCTACGAGCAGTACGTC. Amino acid sequence: CASSTRHHINSYEQYV.

V and J are TRBV25-1 and TRBJ2-1; D unresolved. Per the germline V gene, CDR1 is MGHDK and CDR2 is SYGVNS. The CDR3 totals 12 residues. Trimming took 10 bases from V and 3 from J, leaving 10 bases between them. This CDR3 reads CATIDRYNEQFF. The CDR3, as DNA: TGTGCCACAATAGACCGCTACAATGAGCAGTTCTTC.

The chain couples TRBV11-3 to TRBJ2-1, with 9 nucleotides matching TRBD2. The CDR3 runs to 16 residues. Trimming at V came to 3 bases and at J to 6 bases, leaving 9 bases not matched to a gene. Germline V gives CDR1 SGHNT, CDR2 YENEEA. This CDR3 reads CASSFSSGGYSNEQFF. The CDR3 DNA reads as TGTGCCAGCAGCTTCTCAAGCGGGGGGTACTCCAATGAGCAGTTCTTC.

The chain employs TRBV10-1 and TRBJ2-2, with D unclear. The V gene lost 0 bases and the J gene lost 0 bases, with 5 bases spanning the gap. The CDR3 loop spans 15 amino acids. CDR1 and CDR2 from the germline V gene are WNHNN and SYGVQD (reference sequence). The CDR3 nucleotides are TGCGCCAGCAGTGAGTCCCCTACGAACACCGGGGAGCTGTTTTTT. This gives the protein CASSESPTNTGELFF.

This clonotype was recorded at least ten times. This sequence joins TRBV12-3 or TRBV12-4 and TRBJ1-1; D possibly corresponds to TRBD1 (5 bases). Trimming cost V 2 bases and J 0 bases, with 7 bases left between them. The CDR3 consists of 14 residues. In DNA, the CDR3 is TGTGCCAGCAGTTTAAAGGGGCTGAACACTGAAGCTTTCTTT. Protein product: CASSLKGLNTEAFF.

J is TRBJ2-1 and V is TRBV14, with D possibly matching TRBD2 (7 bases). In germline, CDR1 is SGHDN, CDR2 FVKESK. The CDR3 is 16 amino acids. V was clipped by 2 bases and J by 0 bases, with 11 bases between them. The CDR3, as DNA: TGTGCCAGCAGCCAACGCGGGGGCAGCTCCTACAATGAGCAGTTCTTC. Protein product: CASSQRGGSSYNEQFF.

This clonotype was seen a handful of times. The chain is built from TRBV7-6 and TRBJ1-2; perhaps TRBD1 as D (5 bases). From germline, CDR1 is SGHVS and CDR2 FNYEAQ. Trimming stripped 1 base from V and 0 bases from J, with 15 bases between. The CDR3 consists of 17 residues. The CDR3 DNA is TGTGCCAGCAGCTTAGTTGCCGGGACGTATCCTAACTATGGCTACACCTTC. It yields the protein CASSLVAGTYPNYGYTF.

This clonotype was picked up many times. The chain couples TRBV7-2 to TRBJ2-5; 10 bases line up with TRBD2. V lost 3 bases, J lost 12 bases, and 7 bases stayed unmatched. CDR3 length: 13 residues. Germline V gives CDR1 SGHTA, CDR2 FQGNSA. The CDR3 nucleotides are TGTGCCAGCAGCTTGGTGACTAGCGGGCCTGAGTACTTC. Residues: CASSLVTSGPEYF.

J is TRBJ1-6 and V is TRBV3-1; 9 bases line up with TRBD1. This CDR3 has 20 amino acids. J gave up 0 bases and V 4 bases, and 13 bases lay outside the gene matches. CDR1 is LGHDT, CDR2 YNNKEL, per germline (reference sequence). For the CDR3, the DNA is TGTGCCAGCAGCCGAAAAACCGGGACAGGGTCTAGCTCCTATAATTCACCCCTCCACTTT. This translates into CASSRKTGTGSSSYNSPLHF.

CDR3 region: CASSSLGQFNQPQHF. The DNA of the CDR3 is TGTGCCAGCAGTTCCCTCGGACAGTTCAATCAGCCCCAGCATTTT. This chain uses TRBV27 with TRBJ1-5; weak D call: TRBD1 (6 bases). V lost 4 bases to trimming and J lost 3 bases, with 13 bases between them. This CDR3 region has 15 residues. Germline CDR1 reads MNHEY; CDR2 reads SMNVEV (reference sequence).

The chain recombines TRBV6-6 with TRBJ2-1, with D perhaps matching TRBD2 (5 bases). The V end lost 10 bases, the J end lost 8 bases, and 9 bases lay between the germline ends. Germline V lookup: CDR1 MNHNY, CDR2 SVGAGI (reference sequence). The CDR3 loop spans 10 amino acids. The CDR3 protein is CATLRDEQFF. DNA for the CDR3: TGTGCCACCCTGAGGGATGAGCAGTTCTTC.

This clonotype has at least ten counts. The CDR3 DNA sequence: TGTGCCAGCAGCTTTTGGGGGGGCCTCCGGGAGACCCAGTACTTC. Protein: CASSFWGGLRETQYF. The rearrangement joins TRBV7-2 to TRBJ2-5, with D possibly matching TRBD2 (7 bases). Trimming cost V 3 bases and J 5 bases, with 16 bases left between them. CDR3 length: 15 residues. The germline V gene has CDR1 SGHTA and CDR2 FQGNSA.

A few counts support this clonotype. J is TRBJ1-2 and V is TRBV29-1; D is undetermined. Germline-derived CDR1 and CDR2 are SQVTM and ANQGSEA. CDR3 length: 14 residues. V dropped 0 bases and J dropped 6 bases, with 14 bases sitting between them. CDR3 nucleotides: TGCAGCGTTGAAGATTGGGGAAAGGGCGATGGCTACACCTTC. Translation: CSVEDWGKGDGYTF.

The chain recombines TRBV4-2 with TRBJ1-1; no clear D gene. The CDR3 is 14 residues long. With 4 bases removed from V and 1 base from J, the gap between germline ends came to 10 bases. CDR1 and CDR2 (germline): LGHNA, YNFKEQ. This chain's CDR3 is CASSPFTGNTEAFF. In nucleotides, the CDR3 is TGTGCCAGCAGCCCGTTCACGGGGAACACTGAAGCTTTCTTT.

The chain is built from TRBV7-1 and TRBJ2-3, with TRBD2 matching 9 bases. TRBV7-1 is an ORF, with its function uncertain. Trimming took 5 bases from V and 1 from J; bases not matched to a gene: 7. CDR3 length equals 16 residues. CDR3 nucleotide sequence: TGTGCCAGCAGCGGGGGACTAGCAGAACGCACAGATACGCAGTATTTT. Its protein product is CASSGGLAERTDTQYF.

The V call is TRBV27, the J call TRBJ2-7; a possible D gene is TRBD1 (7 bases). This CDR3 contains 14 residues. Looked up from germline, CDR1 is MNHEY and CDR2 is SMNVEV (reference sequence). Trimming cost V 8 bases and J 2 bases, with 16 bases left between them. CDR3 nucleotides: TGTGCCAGCTCCCCCGGAGGGGGCACCTACGAGCAGTACGTC. Amino acids: CASSPGGGTYEQYV.